Listed below are T cell receptor beta chains from one sample, sequenced in a study of T-cell memory formation after mild COVID-19. TCRdb recomputed calls from the 5' RACE reads with MiXCR, one row per CDR3 protein. In the table there are around 210,000 distinct CDR3 sequences, 7.5% to 10% of which are singletons. The sample consisted of PBMCs or a T cell subset sorted from them (not recorded which). All receptors derive from a man aged 18 to 35 who had mild COVID-19 (a few samples of this study predate the infection). Cell type and time point are not known. The CDR3 runs from the conserved cysteine through the conserved F or W. The order of the fields is D gene, V gene, J gene, CDR3 length, clone size, CDR3 protein, CDR3 DNA. D genes are given only for firm matches. Part of the rows lack a size; the others show once, few, many or a class for expanded clones.

d_gene: .
v_gene: TRBV28
j_gene: TRBJ1-5
len: 12
abundance: few
CDR3aa: CASSSARQPQHF
CDR3nt: TGTGCCAGCAGTTCGGCGAGGCAGCCCCAGCATTTT

d_gene: .
v_gene: TRBV6-2/TRBV6-3
j_gene: TRBJ2-1
len: 16
abundance: .
CDR3aa: CASSSLAGYSYNEQFF
CDR3nt: TGTGCCAGCAGTTCTTTGGCGGGGTATTCCTACAATGAGCAGTTCTTC

d_gene: TRBD1
v_gene: TRBV20-1
j_gene: TRBJ2-7
len: 15
abundance: few
CDR3aa: CSARDPRTGIYEQYF
CDR3nt: TGCAGTGCTAGAGATCCACGGACAGGCATATACGAGCAGTACTTC

d_gene: .
v_gene: TRBV5-4
j_gene: TRBJ1-1
len: 13
abundance: .
CDR3aa: CASSWGRDSEAFF
CDR3nt: TGTGCCAGCAGCTGGGGCAGGGATAGTGAAGCTTTCTTT

d_gene: .
v_gene: TRBV6-6
j_gene: TRBJ2-5
len: 13
abundance: many
CDR3aa: CASNVQGLETQYF
CDR3nt: TGTGCCAGCAACGTACAGGGACTTGAGACCCAGTACTTC

d_gene: TRBD2
v_gene: TRBV28
j_gene: TRBJ2-3
len: 15
abundance: .
CDR3aa: CASPPLAGGLDTQYF
CDR3nt: TGTGCCAGCCCCCCACTAGCGGGGGGGCTGGATACGCAGTATTTT

d_gene: .
v_gene: TRBV18
j_gene: TRBJ1-1
len: 12
abundance: many
CDR3aa: CARPPPNTEAFF
CDR3nt: TGTGCCAGGCCGCCACCGAACACTGAAGCTTTCTTT

d_gene: .
v_gene: TRBV3-1
j_gene: TRBJ2-1
len: 18
abundance: .
CDR3aa: CASSQDTPSQLSYNEQFF
CDR3nt: TGTGCCAGCAGCCAAGATACCCCCTCACAGCTCTCCTACAATGAGCAGTTCTTC

d_gene: .
v_gene: TRBV6-2/TRBV6-3
j_gene: TRBJ1-5
len: 14
abundance: .
CDR3aa: CASSYDGEGQPQHF
CDR3nt: TGTGCCAGCAGTTACGACGGTGAGGGGCAGCCCCAGCATTTT

d_gene: TRBD1
v_gene: TRBV4-2
j_gene: TRBJ2-7
len: 15
abundance: .
CDR3aa: CASSQPQGSGYEQYF
CDR3nt: TGTGCCAGCAGCCAACCACAGGGGTCGGGGTACGAGCAGTACTTC

d_gene: .
v_gene: TRBV7-2
j_gene: TRBJ2-5
len: 14
abundance: few
CDR3aa: CASSFQGSGETQYF
CDR3nt: TGTGCCAGCAGCTTTCAGGGGTCGGGAGAGACCCAGTACTTC

d_gene: .
v_gene: TRBV4-3
j_gene: TRBJ2-2
len: 16
abundance: many
CDR3aa: CASSQDTGWNTGELFF
CDR3nt: TGCGCCAGCAGCCAAGATACAGGGTGGAACACCGGGGAGCTGTTTTTT

d_gene: .
v_gene: TRBV20-1
j_gene: TRBJ1-1
len: 14
abundance: .
CDR3aa: CSAIRGQGSTEAFF
CDR3nt: TGCAGTGCTATTCGGGGGCAGGGGAGCACTGAAGCTTTCTTT

d_gene: .
v_gene: TRBV5-5
j_gene: TRBJ2-1
len: 18
abundance: many
CDR3aa: CASSLGQKTVSSYNEQFF
CDR3nt: TGTGCCAGCAGCTTGGGACAAAAGACTGTAAGCTCGTACAATGAGCAGTTCTTC

d_gene: TRBD2
v_gene: TRBV11-2
j_gene: TRBJ2-3
len: 18
abundance: few
CDR3aa: CASSSGLAATGSTDTQYF
CDR3nt: TGTGCCAGCAGCTCGGGACTAGCGGCCACGGGAAGCACAGATACGCAGTATTTT

d_gene: .
v_gene: TRBV5-1
j_gene: TRBJ2-1
len: 15
abundance: many
CDR3aa: CASSLAAGSYNEQFF
CDR3nt: TGCGCCAGCAGCTTAGCGGCTGGCTCCTACAATGAGCAGTTCTTC